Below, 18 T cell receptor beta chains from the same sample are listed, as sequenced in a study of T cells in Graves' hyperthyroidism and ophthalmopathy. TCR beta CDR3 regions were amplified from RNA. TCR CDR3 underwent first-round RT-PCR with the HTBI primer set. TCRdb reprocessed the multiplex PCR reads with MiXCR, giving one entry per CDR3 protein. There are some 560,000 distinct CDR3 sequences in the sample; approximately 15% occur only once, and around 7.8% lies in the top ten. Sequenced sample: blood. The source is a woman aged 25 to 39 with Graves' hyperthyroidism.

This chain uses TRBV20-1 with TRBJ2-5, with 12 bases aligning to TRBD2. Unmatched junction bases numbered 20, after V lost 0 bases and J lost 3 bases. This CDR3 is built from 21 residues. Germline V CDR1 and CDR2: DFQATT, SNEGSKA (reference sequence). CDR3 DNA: TGCAGTGCTAGAGATCGGCGACTAGCGGGAGAACTCGGTACATGGAAAGAGACCCAGTACTTC. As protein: CSARDRRLAGELGTWKETQYF.

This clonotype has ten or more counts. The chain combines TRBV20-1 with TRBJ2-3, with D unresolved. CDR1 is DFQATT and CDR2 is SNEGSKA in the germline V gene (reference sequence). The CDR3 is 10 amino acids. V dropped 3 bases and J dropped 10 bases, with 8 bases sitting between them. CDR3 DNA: TGCAGTGCTAGGGCCGGACCGCAGTATTTT. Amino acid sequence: CSARAGPQYF.

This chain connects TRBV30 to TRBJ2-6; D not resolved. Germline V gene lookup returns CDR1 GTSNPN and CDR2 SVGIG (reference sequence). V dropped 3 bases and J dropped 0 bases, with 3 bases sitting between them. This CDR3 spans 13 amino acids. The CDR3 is CAWSHSGANVLTF. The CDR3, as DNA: TGTGCCTGGAGCCACTCTGGGGCCAACGTCCTGACTTTC.

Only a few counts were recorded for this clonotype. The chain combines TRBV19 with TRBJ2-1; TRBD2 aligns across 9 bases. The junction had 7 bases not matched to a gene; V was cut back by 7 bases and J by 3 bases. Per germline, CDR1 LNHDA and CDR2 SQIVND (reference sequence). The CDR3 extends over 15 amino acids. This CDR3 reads CASTSSGDYYNEQFF. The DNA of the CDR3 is TGTGCCAGTACCTCTAGCGGGGACTACTACAATGAGCAGTTCTTC.

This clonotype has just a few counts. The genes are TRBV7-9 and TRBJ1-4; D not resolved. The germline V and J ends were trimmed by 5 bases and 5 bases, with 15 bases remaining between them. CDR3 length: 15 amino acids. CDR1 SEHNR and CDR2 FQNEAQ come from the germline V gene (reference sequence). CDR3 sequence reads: CASSPVDRLNEKLFF. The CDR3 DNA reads TGTGCCAGCAGCCCTGTGGATAGGTTAAATGAAAAACTGTTTTTT.

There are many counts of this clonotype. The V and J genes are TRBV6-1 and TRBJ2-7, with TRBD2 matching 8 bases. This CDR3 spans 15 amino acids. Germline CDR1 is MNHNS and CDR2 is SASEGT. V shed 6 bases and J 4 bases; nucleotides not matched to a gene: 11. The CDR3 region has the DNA TGTGCCAGCAGCTCCGAGCGGGAGAGGGTGTACGAGCAGTACTTC. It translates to CASSSERERVYEQYF.

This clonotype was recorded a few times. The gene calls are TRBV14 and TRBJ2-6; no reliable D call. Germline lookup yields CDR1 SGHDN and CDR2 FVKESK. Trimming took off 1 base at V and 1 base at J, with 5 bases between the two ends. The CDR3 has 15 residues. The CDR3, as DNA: TGTGCCAGCAGCCAAGCGCAGTCTGGGGCCAACGTCCTGACTTTC. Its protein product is CASSQAQSGANVLTF.

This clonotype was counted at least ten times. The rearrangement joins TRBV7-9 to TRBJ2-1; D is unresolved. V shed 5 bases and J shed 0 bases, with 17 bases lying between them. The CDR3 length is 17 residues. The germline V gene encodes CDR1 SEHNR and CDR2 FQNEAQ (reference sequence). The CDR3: CASSPPPVSGSYNEQFF. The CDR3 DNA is TGTGCCAGCAGCCCCCCCCCAGTATCAGGCTCCTACAATGAGCAGTTCTTC. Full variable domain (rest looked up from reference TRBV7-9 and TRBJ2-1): DTGVSQNPRHKITKRGQNVTFRCDPISEHNRLYWYRQTLGQGPEFLTYFQNEAQLEKSRLLSDRFSAERPKGSFSTLEIQRTEQGDSAMYLCASSPPPVSGSYNEQFFGPGTRLTVL.

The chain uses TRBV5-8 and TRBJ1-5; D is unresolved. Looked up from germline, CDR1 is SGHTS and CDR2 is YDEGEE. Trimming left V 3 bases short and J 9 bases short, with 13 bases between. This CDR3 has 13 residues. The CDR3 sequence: CASSSDPSLPQHF. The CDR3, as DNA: TGTGCCAGCAGCTCGGACCCTTCGCTGCCCCAGCATTTT. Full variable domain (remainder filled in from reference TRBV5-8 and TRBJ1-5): EAGVTQSPTHLIKTRGQQATLRCSPISGHTSVYWYQQALGLGLQFLLWYDEGEERNRGNFPPRFSGRQFPNYSSELNVNALELEDSALYLCASSSDPSLPQHFGDGTRLSIL.

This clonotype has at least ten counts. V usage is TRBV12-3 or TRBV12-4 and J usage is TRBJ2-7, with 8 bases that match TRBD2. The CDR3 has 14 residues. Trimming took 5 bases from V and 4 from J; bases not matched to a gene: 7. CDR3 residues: CASSRAGEPYEQYF. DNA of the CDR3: TGTGCCAGCAGTCGAGCGGGGGAACCGTACGAGCAGTACTTC.

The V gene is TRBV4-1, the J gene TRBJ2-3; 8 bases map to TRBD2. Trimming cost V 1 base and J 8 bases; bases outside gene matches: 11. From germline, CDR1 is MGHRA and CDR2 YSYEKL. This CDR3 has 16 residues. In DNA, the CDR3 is TGCGCCAGCAGCCAAGGGCGGAGCGGGGGAGGAGGTACGCAGTATTTT. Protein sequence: CASSQGRSGGGGTQYF.

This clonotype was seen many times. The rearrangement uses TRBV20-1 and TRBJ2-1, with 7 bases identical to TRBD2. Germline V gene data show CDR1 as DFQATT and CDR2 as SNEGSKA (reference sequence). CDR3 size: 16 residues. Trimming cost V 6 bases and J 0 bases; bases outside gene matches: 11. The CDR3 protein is CSAPKWGGSSYNEQFF. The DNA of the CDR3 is TGCAGTGCCCCGAAATGGGGGGGAAGCTCCTACAATGAGCAGTTCTTC.

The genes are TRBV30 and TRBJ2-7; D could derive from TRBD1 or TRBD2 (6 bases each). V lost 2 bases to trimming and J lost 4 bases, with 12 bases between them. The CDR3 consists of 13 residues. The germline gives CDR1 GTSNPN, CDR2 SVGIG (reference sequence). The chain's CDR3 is CAWSMTGGYEQYF. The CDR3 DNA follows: TGTGCCTGGAGTATGACAGGAGGGTACGAGCAGTACTTC.

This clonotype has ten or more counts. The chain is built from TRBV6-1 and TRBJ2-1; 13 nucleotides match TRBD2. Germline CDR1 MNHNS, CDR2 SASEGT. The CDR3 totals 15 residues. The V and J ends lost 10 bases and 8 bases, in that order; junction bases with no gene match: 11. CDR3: CATPPGTSGMHEQFF. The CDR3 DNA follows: TGTGCCACCCCACCCGGGACTAGCGGGATGCATGAGCAGTTCTTC.

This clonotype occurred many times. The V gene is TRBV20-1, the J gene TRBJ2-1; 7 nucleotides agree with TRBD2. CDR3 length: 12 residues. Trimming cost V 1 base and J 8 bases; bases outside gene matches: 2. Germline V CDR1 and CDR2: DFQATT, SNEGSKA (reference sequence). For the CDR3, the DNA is TGCAGTGCTAGAGGGGAGGGGCATGAGCAGTTCTTC. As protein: CSARGEGHEQFF.

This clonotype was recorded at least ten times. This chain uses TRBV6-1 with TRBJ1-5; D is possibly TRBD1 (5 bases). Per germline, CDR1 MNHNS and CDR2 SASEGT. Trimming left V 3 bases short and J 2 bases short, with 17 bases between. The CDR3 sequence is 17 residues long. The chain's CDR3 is CASSDPGGISGNQPQHF. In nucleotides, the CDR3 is TGTGCCAGCAGTGACCCGGGGGGAATTTCGGGCAATCAGCCCCAGCATTTT.

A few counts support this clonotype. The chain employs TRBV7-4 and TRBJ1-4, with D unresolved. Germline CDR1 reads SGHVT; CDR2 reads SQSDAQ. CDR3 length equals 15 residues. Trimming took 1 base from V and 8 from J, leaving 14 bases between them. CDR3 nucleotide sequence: TGTGCCAGCAGCTTAGGATGGCCCGCTTGGGAAAAACTGTTTTTT. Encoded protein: CASSLGWPAWEKLFF.

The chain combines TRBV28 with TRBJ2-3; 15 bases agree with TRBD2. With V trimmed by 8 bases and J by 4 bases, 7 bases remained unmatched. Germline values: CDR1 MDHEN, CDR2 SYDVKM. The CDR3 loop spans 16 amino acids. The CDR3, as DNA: TGTGCCAGCGGGGGCGGGACTAGCGGGAGGTCAGATACGCAGTATTTT. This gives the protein CASGGGTSGRSDTQYF.